This T cell receptor beta chain is from a study of blood T cell repertoires in COVID-19. Whole-study context: Sources were T cells, B-cell-depleted T cells, or PBMCs; the material itself was cDNA or gDNA.

Using immunoSEQ multiplex PCR, the repertoire was profiled, and TCRdb retains in-frame clones only, with some absent. The data show around 300,000 clones, with approximately 88% seen just once and less than 6.5% held by the top ten. Participants spanned ages about 18 to 95 years and resided in roughly 26 US areas. Each recovered donor of Cohort 3 presented with two negative PCRs, clearance, or symptom resolution. The CDR3 has 16 amino acids. CDR1 is MNHNS and CDR2 is SASEGT in the germline V gene. After removal of 3 bases from V and 9 bases from J, the junction contained 10 bases not matched to a gene.

This receptor was obtained from a man under 40 who had recovered from COVID-19. Sequencing input: PBMCs or T cells enriched from blood (not recorded which). The genes are TRBV6-1 and TRBJ2-1; 11 nucleotides agree with TRBD1. The CDR3 here is CASSDPPGQGDGEQFF. In nucleotides, the CDR3 is TGTGCCAGCAGTGATCCCCCGGGACAGGGGGACGGTGAGCAGTTCTTC.